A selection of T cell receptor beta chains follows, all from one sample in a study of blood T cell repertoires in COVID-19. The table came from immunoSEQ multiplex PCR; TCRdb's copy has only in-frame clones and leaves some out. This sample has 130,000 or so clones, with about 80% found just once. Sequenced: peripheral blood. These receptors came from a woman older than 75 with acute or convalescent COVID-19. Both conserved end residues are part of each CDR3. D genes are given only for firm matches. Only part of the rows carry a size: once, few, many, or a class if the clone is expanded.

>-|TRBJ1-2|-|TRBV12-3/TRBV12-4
TGTGCCAGCAGTTTAACGCGGTATGGCTACACCTTC
CASSLTRYGYTF
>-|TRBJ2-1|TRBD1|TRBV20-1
TGCAGTGCTAGTTCTACAGGGGTTTCCTACAATGAGCAGTTCTTC
CSASSTGVSYNEQFF
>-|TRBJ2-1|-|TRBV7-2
TGTGCCAGCAGTTTGGAACCACAGGACAGCTCGCACTACAATGAGCAGTTCTTC
CASSLEPQDSSHYNEQFF
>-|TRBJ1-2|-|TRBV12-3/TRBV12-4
TGTGCCAGCAGTTTAGGTCCGGAGGCTGGCTACACCTTC
CASSLGPEAGYTF
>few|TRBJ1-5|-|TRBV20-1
TGCAGTGCTAGTCCTGTCTCTAGCAATCAGCCCCAGCATTTT
CSASPVSSNQPQHF
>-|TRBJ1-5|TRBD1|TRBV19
TGTGCCAGTAGTATAGGGACAGGGATAGGTCAGCCCCAGCATTTT
CASSIGTGIGQPQHF
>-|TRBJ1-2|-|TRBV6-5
TGTGCCAGCAGTCTATGGTCCGGGTCTAGTGGCTACACCTTC
CASSLWSGSSGYTF
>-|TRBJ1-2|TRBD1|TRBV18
TGTGCCAGCTCACCATACGACAGGGGACGTAACTATGGCTACACCTTC
CASSPYDRGRNYGYTF
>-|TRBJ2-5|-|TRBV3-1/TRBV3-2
TGTGCCAGCAGCCAAGCAACTGAGGGCCAGTTGCGATCGGAGACCCAGTACTTC
CASSQATEGQLRSETQYF
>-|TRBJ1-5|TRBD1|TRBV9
TGTGCCAGCAGCGTCGGGACAGGGGATTTTAAGCCCCAGCATTTT
CASSVGTGDFKPQHF
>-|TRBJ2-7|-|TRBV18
TGTGCCAGCTCACTTTCCCCGACAGGTTCCTACGAGCAGTACTTC
CASSLSPTGSYEQYF
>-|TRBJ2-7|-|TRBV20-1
TGCAGTGCTCGCCTAGGCCACGAGCAGTACTTC
CSARLGHEQYF
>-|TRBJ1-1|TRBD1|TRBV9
TGTGCCAGCAGCGTATGGGACAGGGGAACTGAAGCTTTCTTT
CASSVWDRGTEAFF
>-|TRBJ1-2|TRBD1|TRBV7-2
TGTGCCAGCAGCTTAGGAGGGGACAGGGGTGGCTACACCTTC
CASSLGGDRGGYTF
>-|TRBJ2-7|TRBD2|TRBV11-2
TGTGCCAGCAGCTTCCCCACGAGCGGGGAAATCACCTACGAGCAGTACTTC
CASSFPTSGEITYEQYF
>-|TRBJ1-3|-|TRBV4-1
TGCGCCAGCAGCCAAGTGGGGGGCTCTGGAAACACCATATATTTT
CASSQVGGSGNTIYF
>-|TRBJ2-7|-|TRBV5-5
TGTGCCAGCAGCTTTGACAGGTCCCACTCTTCCTACGAGCAGTACTTC
CASSFDRSHSSYEQYF